Listed below are T cell receptor beta chains from one sample, sequenced in a study of shared T cell receptors in the human thymus. The data were produced by immunoSEQ multiplex PCR, yet TCRdb's version contains in-frame clones alone and is incomplete. The table has roughly 660,000 clones, roughly 90% seen once. These data are also associated with another study on human thymus T cells.

The sequenced material came from thymocytes. The receptors were gathered from a boy less than two years old with a congenital heart defect. CDR3s include the opening cysteine and the closing phenylalanine or tryptophan. The D gene is left open where the match is weak. Size values are once, few and many counts, or a class for expanded clones, and some rows have none.

j_call | d_call | clone_size | v_call | cdr3_aa | cdr3_nt
TRBJ1-1 | NA | once | TRBV2 | CACSAGTEAFF | TGTGCCTGCAGTGCGGGCACTGAAGCTTTCTTT
TRBJ2-2 | TRBD2 | NA | TRBV9 | CASSGTSGRTNTGELFF | TGTGCCAGCAGCGGGACTAGCGGGAGGACCAACACCGGGGAGCTGTTTTTT
TRBJ2-1 | TRBD2 | NA | TRBV4-1 | CASSSTWLLAGNNEQFF | TGCGCCAGCAGCAGCACGTGGCTACTAGCGGGAAACAATGAGCAGTTCTTC
TRBJ2-5 | NA | once | TRBV5-1 | CASSLVCFGGPETQYF | TGCGCCAGCAGCTTGGTATGCTTCGGAGGGCCGGAGACCCAGTACTTC
TRBJ2-7 | TRBD2 | once | TRBV4-3 | CASSQEVLAGAGEQYF | TGCGCCAGCAGCCAAGAAGTACTAGCGGGAGCCGGGGAGCAGTACTTC
TRBJ2-7 | TRBD1 | few | TRBV18 | CASSGTGSSYEQYF | TGTGCCAGCTCAGGGACAGGGAGCTCCTACGAGCAGTACTTC
TRBJ2-7 | NA | few | TRBV6-5 | CASTQRGNFHEQYF | TGTGCCAGCACCCAAAGGGGGAACTTCCACGAGCAGTACTTC
TRBJ2-1 | TRBD2 | NA | TRBV18 | CASSPVLAGGDYEQFF | TGTGCCAGCTCACCGGTACTAGCGGGAGGGGACTATGAGCAGTTCTTC
TRBJ2-7 | TRBD1 | NA | TRBV5-6 | CASSVGLFRDRDYEQYF | TGTGCCAGCAGCGTAGGCCTCTTCCGGGACAGAGACTACGAGCAGTACTTC
TRBJ1-2 | NA | NA | TRBV28 | CASSSFRVNYGYTF | TGTGCCAGCAGTTCATTCAGGGTTAACTATGGCTACACCTTC